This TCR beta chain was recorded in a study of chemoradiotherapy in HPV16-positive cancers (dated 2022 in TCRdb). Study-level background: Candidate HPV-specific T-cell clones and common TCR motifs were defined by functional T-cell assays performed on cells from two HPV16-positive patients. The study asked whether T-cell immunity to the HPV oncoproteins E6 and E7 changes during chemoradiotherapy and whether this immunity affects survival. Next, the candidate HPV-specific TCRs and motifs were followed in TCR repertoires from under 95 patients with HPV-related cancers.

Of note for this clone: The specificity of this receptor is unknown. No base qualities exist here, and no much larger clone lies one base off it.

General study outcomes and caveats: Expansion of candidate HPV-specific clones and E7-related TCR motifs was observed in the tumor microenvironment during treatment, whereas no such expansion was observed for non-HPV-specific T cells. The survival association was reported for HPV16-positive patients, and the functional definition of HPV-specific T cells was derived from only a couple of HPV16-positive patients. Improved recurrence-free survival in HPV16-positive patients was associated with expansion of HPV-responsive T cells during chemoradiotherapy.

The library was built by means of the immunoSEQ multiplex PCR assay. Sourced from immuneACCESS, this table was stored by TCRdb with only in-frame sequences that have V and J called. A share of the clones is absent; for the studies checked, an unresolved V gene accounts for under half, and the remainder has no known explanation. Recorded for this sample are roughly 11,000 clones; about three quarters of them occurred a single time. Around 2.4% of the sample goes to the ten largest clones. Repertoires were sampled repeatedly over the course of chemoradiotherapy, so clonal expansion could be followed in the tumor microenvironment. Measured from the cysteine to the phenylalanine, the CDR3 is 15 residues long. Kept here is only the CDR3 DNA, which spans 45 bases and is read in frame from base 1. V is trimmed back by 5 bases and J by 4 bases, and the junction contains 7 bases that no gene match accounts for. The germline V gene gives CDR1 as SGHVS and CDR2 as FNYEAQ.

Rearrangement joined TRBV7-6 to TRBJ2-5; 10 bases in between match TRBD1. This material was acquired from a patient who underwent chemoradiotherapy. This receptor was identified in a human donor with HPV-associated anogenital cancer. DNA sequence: TGTGCCAGCAGCGTGACAGGGGGCACAGCAGAGACCCAGTACTTC. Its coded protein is CASSVTGGTAETQYF.